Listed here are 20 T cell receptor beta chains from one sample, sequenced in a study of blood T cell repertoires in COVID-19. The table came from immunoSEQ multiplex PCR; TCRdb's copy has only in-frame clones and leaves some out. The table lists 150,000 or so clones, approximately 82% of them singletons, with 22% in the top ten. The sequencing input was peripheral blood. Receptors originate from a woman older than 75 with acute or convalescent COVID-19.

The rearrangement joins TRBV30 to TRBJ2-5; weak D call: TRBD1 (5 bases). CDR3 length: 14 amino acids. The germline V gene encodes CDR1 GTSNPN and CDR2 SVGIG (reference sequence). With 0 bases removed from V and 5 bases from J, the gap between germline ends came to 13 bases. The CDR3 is CAWSVWGLGETQYF. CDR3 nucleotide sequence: TGTGCCTGGAGTGTGTGGGGCCTGGGGGAGACCCAGTACTTC.

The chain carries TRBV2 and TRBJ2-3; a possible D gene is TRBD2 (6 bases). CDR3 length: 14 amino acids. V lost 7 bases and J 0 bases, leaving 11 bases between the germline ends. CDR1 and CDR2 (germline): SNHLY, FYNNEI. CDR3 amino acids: CASTWGTSTDTQYF. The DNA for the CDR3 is TGTGCCAGCACTTGGGGGACTAGCACAGATACGCAGTATTTT.

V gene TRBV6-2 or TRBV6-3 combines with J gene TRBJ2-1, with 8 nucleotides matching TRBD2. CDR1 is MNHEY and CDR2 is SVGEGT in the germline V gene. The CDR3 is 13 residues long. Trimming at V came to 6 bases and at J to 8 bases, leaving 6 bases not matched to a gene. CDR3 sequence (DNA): TGTGCCAGCAGCAAGCGGGAGCTCTATGAGCAGTTCTTC. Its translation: CASSKRELYEQFF.

CDR3 amino acids: CASRGDTTDTQYF. As DNA, the CDR3 is TGTGCCAGCAGAGGGGACACCACAGATACGCAGTATTTT. This chain uses TRBV5-4 with TRBJ2-3; tentative D call: TRBD1 (6 bases). This CDR3 comprises 13 residues. Germline values: CDR1 SGHNT, CDR2 YYREEE (reference sequence). Deletions cut 5 bases from V and 2 bases from J, with 9 bases between.

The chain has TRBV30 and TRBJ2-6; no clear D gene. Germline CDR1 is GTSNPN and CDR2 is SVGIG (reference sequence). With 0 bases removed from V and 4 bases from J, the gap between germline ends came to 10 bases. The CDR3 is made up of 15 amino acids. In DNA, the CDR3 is TGTGCCTGGAGTGTAATAGCCCTGGGGGCCAACGTCCTGACTTTC. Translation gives CAWSVIALGANVLTF.

CDR3 amino acids: CASSYGQGEAFF. In nucleotides, the CDR3 is TGTGCCAGCAGTTACGGACAGGGTGAAGCTTTCTTT. The chain links TRBV12-3 or TRBV12-4 to TRBJ1-1; 8 bases map to TRBD1. Unmatched junction bases numbered 2, after V lost 4 bases and J lost 7 bases. CDR3 length equals 12 residues.

The DNA of the CDR3 is TGCGCCAGCAGCTTGCTCGGGGAAAAACTGTTTTTT. Translating it yields CASSLLGEKLFF. V is TRBV5-1 and J is TRBJ1-4; no clear D gene. The CDR3 is 12 residues long. V lost 1 base, J lost 8 bases, and 6 bases lay in between. CDR1 is SGHRS and CDR2 is YFSETQ in the germline V gene.

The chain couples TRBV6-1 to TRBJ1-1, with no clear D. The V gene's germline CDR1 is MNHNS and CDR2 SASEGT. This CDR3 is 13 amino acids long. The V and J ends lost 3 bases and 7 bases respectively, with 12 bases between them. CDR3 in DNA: TGTGCCAGCAGTGAGGTCTTATTAGATGAAGCTTTCTTT. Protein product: CASSEVLLDEAFF.

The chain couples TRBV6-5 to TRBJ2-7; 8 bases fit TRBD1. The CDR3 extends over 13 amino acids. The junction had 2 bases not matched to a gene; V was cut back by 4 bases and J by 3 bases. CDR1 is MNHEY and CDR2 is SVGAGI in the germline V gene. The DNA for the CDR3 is TGTGCCAGCAGTTCCGGACAGGGCTACGAGCAGTACTTC. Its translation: CASSSGQGYEQYF.

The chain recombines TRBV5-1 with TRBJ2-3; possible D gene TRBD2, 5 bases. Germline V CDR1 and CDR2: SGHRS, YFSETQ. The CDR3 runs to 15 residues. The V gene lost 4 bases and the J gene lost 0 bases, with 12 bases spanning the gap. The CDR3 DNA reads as TGCGCCAGCAGCAGGGATGGCGGGAGCACAGATACGCAGTATTTT. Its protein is CASSRDGGSTDTQYF.

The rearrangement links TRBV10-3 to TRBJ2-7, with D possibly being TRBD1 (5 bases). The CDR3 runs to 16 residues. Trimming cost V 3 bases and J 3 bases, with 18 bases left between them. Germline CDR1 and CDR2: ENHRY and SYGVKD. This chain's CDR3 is CAISDLLGRANYEQYF. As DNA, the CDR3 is TGTGCCATCAGTGACCTTTTGGGCAGGGCCAACTACGAGCAGTACTTC.

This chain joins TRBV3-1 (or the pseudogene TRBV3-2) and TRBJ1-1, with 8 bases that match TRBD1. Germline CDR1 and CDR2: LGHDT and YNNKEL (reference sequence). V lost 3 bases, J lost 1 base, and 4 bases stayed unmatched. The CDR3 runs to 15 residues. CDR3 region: CASSHSDRANTEAFF. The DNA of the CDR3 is TGTGCCAGCAGCCATTCGGACAGGGCGAACACTGAAGCTTTCTTT.

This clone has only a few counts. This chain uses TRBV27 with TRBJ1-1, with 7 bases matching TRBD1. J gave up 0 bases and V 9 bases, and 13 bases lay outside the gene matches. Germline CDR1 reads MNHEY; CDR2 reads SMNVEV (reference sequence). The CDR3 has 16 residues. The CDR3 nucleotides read TGTGCCAGTACCCAGAGGGGGCCCCCCATGAACACTGAAGCTTTCTTT. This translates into CASTQRGPPMNTEAFF.

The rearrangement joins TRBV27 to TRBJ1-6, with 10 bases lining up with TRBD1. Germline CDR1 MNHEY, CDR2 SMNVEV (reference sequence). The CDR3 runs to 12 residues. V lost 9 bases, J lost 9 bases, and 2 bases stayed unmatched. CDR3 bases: TGTGCCAGTGGGGACAGGGGTTCACCCCTCCACTTT. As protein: CASGDRGSPLHF.

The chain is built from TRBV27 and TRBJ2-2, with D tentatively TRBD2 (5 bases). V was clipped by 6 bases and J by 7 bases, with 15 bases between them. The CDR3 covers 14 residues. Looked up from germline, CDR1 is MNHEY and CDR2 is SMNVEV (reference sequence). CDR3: CASSRDKGDGELFF. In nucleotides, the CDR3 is TGTGCCAGCAGCAGAGACAAGGGAGACGGGGAGCTGTTTTTT.

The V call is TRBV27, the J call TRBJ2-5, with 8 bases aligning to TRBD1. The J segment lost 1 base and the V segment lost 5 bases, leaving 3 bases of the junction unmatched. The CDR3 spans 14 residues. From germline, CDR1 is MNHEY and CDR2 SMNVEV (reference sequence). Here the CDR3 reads CASSRGQGQETQYF. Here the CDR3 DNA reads TGTGCCAGCAGTCGAGGACAGGGCCAAGAGACCCAGTACTTC.

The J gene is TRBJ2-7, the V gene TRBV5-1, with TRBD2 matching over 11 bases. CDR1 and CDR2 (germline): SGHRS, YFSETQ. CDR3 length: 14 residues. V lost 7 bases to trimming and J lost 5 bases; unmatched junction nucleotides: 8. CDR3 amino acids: CASRGGTSGDEQYF. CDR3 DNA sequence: TGCGCCAGCCGAGGAGGGACTAGCGGAGACGAGCAGTACTTC.

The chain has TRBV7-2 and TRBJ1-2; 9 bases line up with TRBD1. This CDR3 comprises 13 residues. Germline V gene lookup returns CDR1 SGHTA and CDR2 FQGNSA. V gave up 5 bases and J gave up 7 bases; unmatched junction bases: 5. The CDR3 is CASSPDRGIGYTF. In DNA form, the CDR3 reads TGTGCCAGCAGCCCGGACAGGGGCATTGGCTACACCTTC.

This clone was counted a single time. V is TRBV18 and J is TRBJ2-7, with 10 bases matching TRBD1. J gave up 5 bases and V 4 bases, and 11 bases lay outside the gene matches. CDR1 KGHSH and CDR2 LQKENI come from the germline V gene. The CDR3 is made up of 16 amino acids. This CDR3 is CASSLFSGTGVHEQYF. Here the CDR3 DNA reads TGTGCCAGCTCACTGTTTTCCGGGACAGGGGTCCACGAGCAGTACTTC.

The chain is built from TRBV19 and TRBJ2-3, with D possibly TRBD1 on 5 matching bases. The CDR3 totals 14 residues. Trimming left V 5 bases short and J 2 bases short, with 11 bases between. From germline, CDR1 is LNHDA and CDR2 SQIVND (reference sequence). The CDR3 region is CASSPRQFTDTQYF. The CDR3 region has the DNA TGTGCCAGTAGTCCGAGACAGTTCACAGATACGCAGTATTTT.